These T cell receptor beta chains were read from a single sample in a study of blood T cell repertoires in COVID-19. Some clones are missing from TCRdb's copy, which holds only in-frame ones; the method was immunoSEQ multiplex PCR. The table lists about 110,000 clones, about 83% of them singletons. The source material was peripheral blood. The receptors originated from a woman in her 70s with acute or convalescent COVID-19. Both conserved end residues are part of each CDR3. D genes are given only for firm matches. Where a row states a size, it is once, few, many or the class of an expanded clone; other rows omit it.

size	V	length	D	J	CDR3	DNA
NA	TRBV7-3	15	TRBD1	TRBJ1-3	CASSDRAISGNTIYF	TGTGCCAGCAGCGACAGGGCCATCTCTGGAAACACCATATATTTT
NA	TRBV6-6	13	NA	TRBJ1-1	CASSMGGLGEAFF	TGTGCCAGCTCAATGGGGGGGCTTGGCGAAGCTTTCTTT
once	TRBV4-1	14	NA	TRBJ2-1	CASSQPGTLNEQFF	TGCGCCAGCAGCCAACCTGGGACTCTCAATGAGCAGTTCTTC
once	TRBV7-3	13	TRBD2	TRBJ2-2	CASSSYGGEELFF	TGTGCCAGCAGCTCATACGGGGGGGAAGAGCTGTTTTTT
NA	TRBV7-3	15	NA	TRBJ2-5	CASGQGVLEGETQYF	TGTGCCAGCGGGCAGGGGGTGTTGGAGGGTGAGACCCAGTACTTC
many	TRBV2	13	TRBD1	TRBJ1-3	CASVGTGGNTIYF	TGTGCCAGCGTAGGGACAGGTGGAAACACCATATATTTT
NA	TRBV27	18	TRBD2	TRBJ2-3	CASSKSPLAGFSTDTQYF	TGTGCCAGCAGTAAATCCCCACTAGCGGGGTTTAGCACAGATACGCAGTATTTT
once	TRBV4-2	14	TRBD1	TRBJ1-5	CASSQGGTGEPQHF	TGTGCCAGCAGCCAAGGTGGGACAGGGGAACCCCAGCATTTT
once	TRBV3-1/TRBV3-2	16	NA	TRBJ2-7	CASSKGEFGAAYEQYF	TGTGCCAGCAGTAAAGGTGAGTTTGGAGCGGCCTACGAGCAGTACTTC
few	TRBV7-6	17	NA	TRBJ2-3	CASSPNSPASTTDTQYF	TGTGCCAGCAGCCCAAATTCTCCTGCTAGCACCACAGATACGCAGTATTTT
NA	TRBV6-5	14	NA	TRBJ2-1	CASSWGTSYNEQFF	TGTGCCAGCAGTTGGGGGACTTCTTACAATGAGCAGTTCTTC
once	TRBV19	18	TRBD2	TRBJ2-2	CASSSTGLAGGPAGELFF	TGTGCCAGTAGTTCGACGGGACTAGCGGGGGGGCCGGCCGGGGAGCTGTTTTTT
NA	TRBV7-9	14	TRBD1	TRBJ2-5	CASSLDRGLETQYF	TGTGCCAGCAGCCTAGACAGGGGGCTGGAGACCCAGTACTTC
NA	TRBV27	16	TRBD1	TRBJ1-1	CASSPSPGTGNTEAFF	TGTGCCAGCAGTCCCTCCCCCGGGACAGGTAACACTGAAGCTTTCTTT
NA	TRBV15	15	TRBD1	TRBJ1-5	CATRVGTGGNQPQHF	TGTGCCACCAGGGTTGGGACAGGGGGCAATCAGCCCCAGCATTTT
NA	TRBV19	14	TRBD1	TRBJ1-3	CASRRDSAVDTIYF	TGTGCCAGTAGGCGGGACAGTGCTGTAGACACCATATATTTT
NA	TRBV6-5	16	TRBD2	TRBJ2-7	CASSSPSGRASYEQYF	TGTGCCAGCAGTTCTCCTAGCGGGAGGGCCAGCTACGAGCAGTACTTC
NA	TRBV18	14	NA	TRBJ2-7	CASSPGGAPSEQYF	TGTGCCAGCTCACCGGGGGGGGCCCCCAGCGAGCAGTACTTC
NA	TRBV4-1	13	NA	TRBJ2-2	CASGQGPTGELFF	TGCGCCAGTGGCCAGGGGCCCACCGGGGAGCTGTTTTTT
NA	TRBV28	14	NA	TRBJ1-2	CATSDRETNYGYTF	TGTGCCACCTCAGACAGAGAAACTAACTATGGCTACACCTTC
NA	TRBV11-3	17	TRBD2	TRBJ2-3	CASSSYSGGLRTDTQYF	TGTGCCAGCAGCTCCTATAGCGGGGGGCTTCGTACAGATACGCAGTATTTT
NA	TRBV24-1	16	TRBD2	TRBJ2-5	CATSGTSGGIGETQYF	TGTGCCACCTCAGGGACTAGCGGGGGTATAGGGGAGACCCAGTACTTC
once	TRBV28	15	NA	TRBJ2-1	CASSLGGYSYNEQFF	TGTGCCAGCAGTTTAGGGGGCTACTCCTACAATGAGCAGTTCTTC
NA	TRBV19	14	NA	TRBJ2-7	CASSIVGSSYEQYF	TGTGCCAGTAGTATAGTGGGGAGCTCCTACGAGCAGTACTTC
NA	TRBV14	16	NA	TRBJ1-4	CASSQESGGVSGKLFF	TGTGCCAGCAGCCAAGAGTCCGGAGGTGTATCGGGAAAACTGTTTTTT
NA	TRBV12-3/TRBV12-4	13	NA	TRBJ1-2	CASSPDRSYGYTF	TGTGCCAGCAGCCCCGACAGATCCTATGGCTACACCTTC
once	TRBV6-2/TRBV6-3	12	NA	TRBJ1-1	CASSYWRTEAFF	TGTGCCAGCAGTTACTGGAGGACTGAAGCTTTCTTT
NA	TRBV7-2	16	NA	TRBJ2-7	CASSLSRGHNTYEQYF	TGTGCCAGCAGCTTAAGCAGGGGACATAATACCTACGAGCAGTACTTC
NA	TRBV28	14	TRBD1	TRBJ2-7	CASSSDRLGGEQYF	TGTGCCAGCAGTTCGGACAGGCTTGGGGGCGAGCAGTACTTC
NA	TRBV18	17	TRBD2	TRBJ2-5	CASSPPTGGAAGRDQYF	TGTGCCAGCTCACCACCTACTGGCGGGGCGGCCGGGAGGGACCAGTACTTC
once	TRBV28	16	TRBD2	TRBJ2-5	CASRREGLAGVETQYF	TGTGCCAGCAGACGTGAGGGACTAGCGGGAGTAGAGACCCAGTACTTC
NA	TRBV7-2	14	TRBD1	TRBJ1-2	CASSLARTGDIWNF	TGTGCCAGCAGCTTAGCCCGGACAGGGGACATTTGGAACTTC
NA	TRBV19	17	TRBD1	TRBJ1-1	CASSIRTGDRGGTEAFF	TGTGCCAGTAGTATCCGGACAGGGGATAGGGGAGGCACTGAAGCTTTCTTT
once	TRBV5-4	16	TRBD2	TRBJ2-2	CASSLGGGKNTGELFF	TGTGCCAGCAGCTTAGGCGGGGGGAAGAACACCGGGGAGCTGTTTTTT
NA	TRBV28	14	NA	TRBJ2-7	CASSLTGRSYEQYF	TGTGCCAGCAGTTTAACAGGCCGCTCCTACGAGCAGTACTTC
NA	TRBV7-9	16	NA	TRBJ2-7	CASSYTPGTYSYEQYF	TGTGCCAGCAGCTACACCCCCGGGACTTACTCCTACGAGCAGTACTTC
NA	TRBV27	14	NA	TRBJ2-7	CASSFRSSSYEQYF	TGTGCCAGCAGTTTCAGATCAAGCTCCTACGAGCAGTACTTC
NA	TRBV6-5	13	TRBD2	TRBJ2-5	CAGRLAGQETQYF	TGTGCCGGGAGACTAGCGGGGCAAGAGACCCAGTACTTC
NA	TRBV30	12	NA	TRBJ1-6	CAWRAGFSPLHF	TGTGCCTGGAGAGCAGGGTTCTCACCCCTCCACTTT